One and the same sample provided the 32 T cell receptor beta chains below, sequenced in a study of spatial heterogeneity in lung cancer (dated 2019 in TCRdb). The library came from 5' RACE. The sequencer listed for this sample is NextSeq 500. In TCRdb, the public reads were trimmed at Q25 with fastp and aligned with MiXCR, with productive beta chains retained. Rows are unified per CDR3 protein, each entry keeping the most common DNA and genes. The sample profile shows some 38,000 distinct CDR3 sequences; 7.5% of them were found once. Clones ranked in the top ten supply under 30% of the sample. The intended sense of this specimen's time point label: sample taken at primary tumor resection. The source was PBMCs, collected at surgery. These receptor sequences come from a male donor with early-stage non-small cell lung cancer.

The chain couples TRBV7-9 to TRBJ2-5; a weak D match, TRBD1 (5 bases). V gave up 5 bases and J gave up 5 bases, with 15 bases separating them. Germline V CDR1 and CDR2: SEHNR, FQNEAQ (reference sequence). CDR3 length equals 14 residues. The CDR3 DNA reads TGTGCCAGCAGCATTAGACAGTCCGACGAGACCCAGTACTTC. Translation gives CASSIRQSDETQYF.

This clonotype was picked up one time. This CDR3 reads CSARLPGPSNQPQHF. Here the CDR3 DNA reads TGCAGTGCTAGACTTCCGGGACCGAGTAATCAGCCCCAGCATTTT. The chain carries TRBV20-1 and TRBJ1-5; perhaps TRBD1 as D (5 bases). This CDR3 is built from 15 residues. Germline lookup yields CDR1 DFQATT and CDR2 SNEGSKA (reference sequence). V lost 2 bases and J 4 bases, leaving 15 bases between the germline ends.

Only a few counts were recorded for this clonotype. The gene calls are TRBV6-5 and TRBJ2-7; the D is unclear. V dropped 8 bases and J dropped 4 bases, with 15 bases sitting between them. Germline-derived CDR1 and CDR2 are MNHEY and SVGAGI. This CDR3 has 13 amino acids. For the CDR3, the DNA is TGTGCCAGCCTGGAGCCCCAAAGGTACGAGCAGTACTTC. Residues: CASLEPQRYEQYF.

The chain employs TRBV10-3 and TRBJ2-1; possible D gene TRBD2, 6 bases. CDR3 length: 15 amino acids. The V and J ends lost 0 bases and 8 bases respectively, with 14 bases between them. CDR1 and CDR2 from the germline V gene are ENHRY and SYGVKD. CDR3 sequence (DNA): TGTGCCATCAGTGAGTCGGGCCCCGGGAGCTATGAGCAGTTCTTC. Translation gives CAISESGPGSYEQFF.

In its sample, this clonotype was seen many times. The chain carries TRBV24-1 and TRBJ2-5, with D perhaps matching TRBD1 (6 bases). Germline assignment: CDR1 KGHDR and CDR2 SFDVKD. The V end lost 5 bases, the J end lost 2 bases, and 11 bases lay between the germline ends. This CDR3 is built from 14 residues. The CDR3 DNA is TGTGCCACCAGTGGGGGGACATATCAAGAGACCCAGTACTTC. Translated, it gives CATSGGTYQETQYF.

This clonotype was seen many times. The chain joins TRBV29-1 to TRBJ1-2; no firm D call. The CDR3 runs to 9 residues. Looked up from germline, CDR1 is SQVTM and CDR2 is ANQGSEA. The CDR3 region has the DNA TGCAGTAGTGGGTATGGCTACACCTTC. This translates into CSSGYGYTF.

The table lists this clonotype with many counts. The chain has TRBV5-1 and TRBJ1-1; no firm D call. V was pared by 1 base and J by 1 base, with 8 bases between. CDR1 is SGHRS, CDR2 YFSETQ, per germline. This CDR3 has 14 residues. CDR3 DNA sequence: TGCGCCAGCAGCTTGTTTCCAGGGAACACTGAAGCTTTCTTT. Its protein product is CASSLFPGNTEAFF. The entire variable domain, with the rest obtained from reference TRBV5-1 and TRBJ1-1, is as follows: KAGVTQTPRYLIKTRGQQVTLSCSPISGHRSVSWYQQTPGQGLQFLFEYFSETQRNKGNFPGRFSGRQFSNSRSEMNVSTLELGDSALYLCASSLFPGNTEAFFGQGTRLTVV.

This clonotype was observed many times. CDR3 protein: CASSGAGGPETQYF. CDR3 sequence (DNA): TGTGCCAGCAGCGGAGCGGGAGGGCCAGAGACCCAGTACTTC. The V gene is TRBV7-2, the J gene TRBJ2-5; 10 nucleotides align to TRBD2. This CDR3 comprises 14 residues. V dropped 5 bases and J dropped 4; count of bases not matched to a gene: 4. Germline lookup yields CDR1 SGHTA and CDR2 FQGNSA.

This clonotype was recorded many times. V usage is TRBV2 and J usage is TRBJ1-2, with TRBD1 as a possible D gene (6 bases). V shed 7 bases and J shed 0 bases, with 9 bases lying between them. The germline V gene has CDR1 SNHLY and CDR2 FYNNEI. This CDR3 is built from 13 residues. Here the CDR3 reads CASTRQANYGYTF. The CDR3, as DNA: TGTGCCAGCACCAGACAGGCTAACTATGGCTACACCTTC.

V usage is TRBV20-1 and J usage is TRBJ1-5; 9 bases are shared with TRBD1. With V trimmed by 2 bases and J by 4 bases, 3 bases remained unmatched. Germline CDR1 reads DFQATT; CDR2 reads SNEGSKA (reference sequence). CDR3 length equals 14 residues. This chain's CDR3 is CSARSGQGNQPQHF. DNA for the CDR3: TGCAGTGCTAGATCCGGACAGGGGAATCAGCCCCAGCATTTT.

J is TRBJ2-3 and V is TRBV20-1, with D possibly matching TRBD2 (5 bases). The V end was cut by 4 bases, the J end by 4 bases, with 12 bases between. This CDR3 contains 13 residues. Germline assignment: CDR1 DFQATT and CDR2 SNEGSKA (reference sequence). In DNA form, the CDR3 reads TGCAGTGCTACCCGGACTGCGGCAGATACGCAGTATTTT. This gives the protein CSATRTAADTQYF.

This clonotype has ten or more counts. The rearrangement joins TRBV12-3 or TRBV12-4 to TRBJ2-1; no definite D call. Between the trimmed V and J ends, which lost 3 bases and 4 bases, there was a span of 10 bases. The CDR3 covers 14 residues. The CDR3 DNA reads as TGTGCCAGCAGTTTGAGTATGGGATACAATGAGCAGTTCTTC. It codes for CASSLSMGYNEQFF.

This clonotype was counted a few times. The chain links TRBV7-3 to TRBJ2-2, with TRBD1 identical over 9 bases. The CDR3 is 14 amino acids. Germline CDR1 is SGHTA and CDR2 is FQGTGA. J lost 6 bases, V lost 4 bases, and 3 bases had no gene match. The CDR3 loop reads CASSYGTGPGELFF. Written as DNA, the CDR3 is TGTGCCAGCAGCTACGGGACAGGGCCCGGGGAGCTGTTTTTT.

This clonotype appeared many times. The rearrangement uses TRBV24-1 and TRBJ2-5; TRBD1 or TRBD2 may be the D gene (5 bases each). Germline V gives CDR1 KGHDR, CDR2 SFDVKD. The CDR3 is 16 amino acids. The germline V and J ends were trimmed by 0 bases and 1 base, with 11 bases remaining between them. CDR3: CATSDLGTETQETQYF. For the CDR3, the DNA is TGTGCCACCAGTGATTTGGGGACGGAGACCCAAGAGACCCAGTACTTC.

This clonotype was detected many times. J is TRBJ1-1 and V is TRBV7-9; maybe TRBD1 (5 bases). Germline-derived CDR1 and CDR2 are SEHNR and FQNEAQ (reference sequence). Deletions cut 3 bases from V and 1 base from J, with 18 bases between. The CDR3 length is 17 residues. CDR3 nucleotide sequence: TGTGCCAGCAGCTTGGTCCGAATGGGACGGAGGAACACTGAAGCTTTCTTT. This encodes CASSLVRMGRRNTEAFF.

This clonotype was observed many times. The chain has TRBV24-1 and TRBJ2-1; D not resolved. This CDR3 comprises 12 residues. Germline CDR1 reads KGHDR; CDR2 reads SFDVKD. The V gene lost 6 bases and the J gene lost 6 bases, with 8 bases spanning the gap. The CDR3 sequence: CATSRKANEQFF. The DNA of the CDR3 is TGTGCCACCAGTCGGAAAGCCAATGAGCAGTTCTTC.

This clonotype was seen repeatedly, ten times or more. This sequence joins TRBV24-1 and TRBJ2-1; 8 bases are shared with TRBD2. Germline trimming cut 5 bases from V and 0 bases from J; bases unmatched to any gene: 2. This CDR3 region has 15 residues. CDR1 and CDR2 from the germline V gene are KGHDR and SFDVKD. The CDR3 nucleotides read TGTGCCACCAGTGTAGCGGGAATCTCCTACAATGAGCAGTTCTTC. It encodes CATSVAGISYNEQFF.

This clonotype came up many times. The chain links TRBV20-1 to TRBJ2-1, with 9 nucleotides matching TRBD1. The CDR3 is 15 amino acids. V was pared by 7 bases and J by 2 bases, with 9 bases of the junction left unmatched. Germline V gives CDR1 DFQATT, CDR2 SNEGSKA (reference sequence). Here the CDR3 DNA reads TGCAGTGGCCAAGACGGGACAGGGACCTACAATGAGCAGTTCTTC. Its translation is CSGQDGTGTYNEQFF.

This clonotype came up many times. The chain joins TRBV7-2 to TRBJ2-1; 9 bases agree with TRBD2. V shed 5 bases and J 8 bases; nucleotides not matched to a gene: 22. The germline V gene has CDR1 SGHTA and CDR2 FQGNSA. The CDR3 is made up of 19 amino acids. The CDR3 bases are TGTGCCAGCAGCCAAAGGGGCCTAGCGGGATTCAGGGTGAAGGATGAGCAGTTCTTC. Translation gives CASSQRGLAGFRVKDEQFF.

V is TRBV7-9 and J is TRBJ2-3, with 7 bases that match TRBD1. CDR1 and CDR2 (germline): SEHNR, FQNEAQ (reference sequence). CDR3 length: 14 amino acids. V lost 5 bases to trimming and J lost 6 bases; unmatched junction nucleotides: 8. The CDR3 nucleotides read TGTGCCAGCAGCCCTGGGACAGCTCGGGATACGCAGTATTTT. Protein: CASSPGTARDTQYF. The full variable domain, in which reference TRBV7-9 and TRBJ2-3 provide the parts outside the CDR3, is DTGVSQNPRHKITKRGQNVTFRCDPISEHNRLYWYRQTLGQGPEFLTYFQNEAQLEKSRLLSDRFSAERPKGSFSTLEIQRTEQGDSAMYLCASSPGTARDTQYFGPGTRLTVL.

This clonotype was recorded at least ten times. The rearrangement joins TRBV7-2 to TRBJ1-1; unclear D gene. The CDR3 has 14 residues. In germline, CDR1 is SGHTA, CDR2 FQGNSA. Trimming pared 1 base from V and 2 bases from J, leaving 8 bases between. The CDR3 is CASSLGQQNTEAFF. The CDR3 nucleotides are TGTGCCAGCAGCTTAGGACAACAAAACACTGAAGCTTTCTTT.

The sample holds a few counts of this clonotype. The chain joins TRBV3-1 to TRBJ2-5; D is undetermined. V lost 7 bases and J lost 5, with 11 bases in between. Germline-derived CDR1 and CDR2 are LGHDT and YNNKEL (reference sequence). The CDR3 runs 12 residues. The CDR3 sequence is CASIGPAETQYF. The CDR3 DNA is TGTGCCAGCATTGGGCCCGCGGAGACCCAGTACTTC.

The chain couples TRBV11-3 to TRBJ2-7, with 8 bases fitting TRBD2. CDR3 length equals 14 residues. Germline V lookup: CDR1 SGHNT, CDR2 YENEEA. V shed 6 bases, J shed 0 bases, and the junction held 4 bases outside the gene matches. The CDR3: CASSGGRFSYEQYV. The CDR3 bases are TGTGCCAGCAGTGGCGGGAGGTTCTCCTACGAGCAGTACGTC.

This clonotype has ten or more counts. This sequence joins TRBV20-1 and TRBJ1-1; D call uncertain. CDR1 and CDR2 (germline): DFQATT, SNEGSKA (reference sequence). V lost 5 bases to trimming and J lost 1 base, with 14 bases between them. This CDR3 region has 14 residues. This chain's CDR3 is CSAFLRRGNTEAFF. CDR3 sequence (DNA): TGCAGTGCTTTTTTGAGGCGAGGGAACACTGAAGCTTTCTTT.

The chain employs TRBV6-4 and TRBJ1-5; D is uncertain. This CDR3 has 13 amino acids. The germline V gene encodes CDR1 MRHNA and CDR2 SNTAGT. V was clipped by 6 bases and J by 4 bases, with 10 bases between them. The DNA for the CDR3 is TGTGCCAGCAGCAGGACTGAAAATCAGCCCCAGCATTTT. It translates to CASSRTENQPQHF.

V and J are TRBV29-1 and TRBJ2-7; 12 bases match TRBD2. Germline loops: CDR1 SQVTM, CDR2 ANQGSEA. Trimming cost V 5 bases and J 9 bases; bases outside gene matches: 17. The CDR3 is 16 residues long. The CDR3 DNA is TGCAGCGTTTACCGACAACTAGCGGGGGGACCCCCTCGGCAGTACTTC. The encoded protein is CSVYRQLAGGPPRQYF.

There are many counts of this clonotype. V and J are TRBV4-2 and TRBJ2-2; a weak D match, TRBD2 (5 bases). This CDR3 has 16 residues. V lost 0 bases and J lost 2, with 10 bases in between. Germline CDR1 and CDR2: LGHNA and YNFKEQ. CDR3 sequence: CASSQDNGKNTGELFF. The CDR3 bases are TGTGCCAGCAGCCAAGATAACGGGAAAAACACCGGGGAGCTGTTTTTT.

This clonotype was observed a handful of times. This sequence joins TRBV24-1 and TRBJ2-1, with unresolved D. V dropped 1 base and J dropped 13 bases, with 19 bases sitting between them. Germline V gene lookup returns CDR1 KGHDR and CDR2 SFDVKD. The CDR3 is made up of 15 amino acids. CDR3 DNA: TGTGCCACCAGTGATTTAGGAGCGACTCCAAAGGGACAGTTCTTC. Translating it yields CATSDLGATPKGQFF.

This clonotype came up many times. The CDR3 DNA follows: TGTGCCAGCACCCCCGGCGGGACAGGGTCCTACGAGCAGTACTTC. It specifies CASTPGGTGSYEQYF. The chain recombines TRBV6-2 or TRBV6-3 with TRBJ2-7, with 9 nucleotides matching TRBD1. V shed 7 bases, J shed 1 base, and the junction held 8 bases outside the gene matches. Germline assignment: CDR1 MNHEY and CDR2 SVGEGT. The CDR3 runs to 15 residues.

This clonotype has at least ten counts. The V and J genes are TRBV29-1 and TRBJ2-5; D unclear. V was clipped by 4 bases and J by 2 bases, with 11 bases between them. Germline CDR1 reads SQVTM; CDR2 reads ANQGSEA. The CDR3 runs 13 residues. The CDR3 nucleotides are TGCAGCGTTGTGTGGGTCAGTCAAGAGACCCAGTACTTC. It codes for CSVVWVSQETQYF.

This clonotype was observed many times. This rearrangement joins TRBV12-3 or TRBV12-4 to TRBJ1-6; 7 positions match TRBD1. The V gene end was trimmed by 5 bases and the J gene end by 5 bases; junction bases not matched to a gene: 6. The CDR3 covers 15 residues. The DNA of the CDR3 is TGTGCCAGCAGTGTTGGGACAGTGCATAATTCACCCCTCCACTTT. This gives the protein CASSVGTVHNSPLHF.

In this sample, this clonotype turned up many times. CDR3 bases: TGTGCCAGCAGCCCCCCGAGTGGGGGAGGAGCGTTCTTC. This translates into CASSPPSGGGAFF. V is TRBV3-1 and J is TRBJ2-1; D possibly corresponds to TRBD2 (6 bases). The CDR3 is 13 amino acids. The germline gives CDR1 LGHDT, CDR2 YNNKEL (reference sequence). The V and J ends lost 4 bases and 15 bases respectively, with 19 bases between them.